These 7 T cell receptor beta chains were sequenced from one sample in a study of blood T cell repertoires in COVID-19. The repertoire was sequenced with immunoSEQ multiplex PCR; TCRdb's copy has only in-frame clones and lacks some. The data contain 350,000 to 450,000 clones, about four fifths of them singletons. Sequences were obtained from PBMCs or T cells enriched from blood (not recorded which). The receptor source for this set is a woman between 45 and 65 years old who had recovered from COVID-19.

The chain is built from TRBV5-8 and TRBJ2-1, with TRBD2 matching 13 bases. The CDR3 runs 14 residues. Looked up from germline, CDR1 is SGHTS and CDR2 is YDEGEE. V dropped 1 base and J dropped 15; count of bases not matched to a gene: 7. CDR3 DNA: TGTGCCAGCAGCTTGAGACTAGCGGGGGGCCCCGGGTTCTTC. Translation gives CASSLRLAGGPGFF.

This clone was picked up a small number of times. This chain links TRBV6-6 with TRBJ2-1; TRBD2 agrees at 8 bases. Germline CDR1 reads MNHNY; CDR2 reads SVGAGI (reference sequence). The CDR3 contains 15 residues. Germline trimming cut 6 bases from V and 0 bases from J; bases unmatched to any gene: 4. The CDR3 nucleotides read TGTGCCAGCAGCCAGCGGGGGAGCTCCTACAATGAGCAGTTCTTC. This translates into CASSQRGSSYNEQFF.

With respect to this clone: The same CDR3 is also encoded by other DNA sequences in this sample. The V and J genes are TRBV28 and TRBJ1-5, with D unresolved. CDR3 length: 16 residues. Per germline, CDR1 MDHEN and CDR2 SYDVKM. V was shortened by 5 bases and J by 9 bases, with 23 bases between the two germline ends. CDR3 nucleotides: TGTGCCAGCAGTCCCAGACGACTTCTGACCCCTGGGCCCCAGCATTTT. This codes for CASSPRRLLTPGPQHF.

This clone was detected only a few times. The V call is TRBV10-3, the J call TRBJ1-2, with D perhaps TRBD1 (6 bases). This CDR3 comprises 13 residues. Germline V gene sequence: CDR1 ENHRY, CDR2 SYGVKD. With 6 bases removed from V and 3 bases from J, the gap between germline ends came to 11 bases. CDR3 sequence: CAIRQGLDYGYTF. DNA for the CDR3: TGTGCCATCAGACAGGGCCTAGACTATGGCTACACCTTC.

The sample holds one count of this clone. The CDR3 nucleotides read TGTGCCAGCAGCACTGGACTAGCACCGAGCTCCTACAATGAGCAGTTCTTC. It is translated as CASSTGLAPSSYNEQFF. The rearrangement uses TRBV13 and TRBJ2-1; 8 nucleotides line up with TRBD2. CDR1 and CDR2 from the germline V gene are PRHDT and FYEKMQ (reference sequence). The length of the CDR3 is 17 residues. The V and J ends lost 5 bases and 0 bases, in that order; junction bases with no gene match: 9.

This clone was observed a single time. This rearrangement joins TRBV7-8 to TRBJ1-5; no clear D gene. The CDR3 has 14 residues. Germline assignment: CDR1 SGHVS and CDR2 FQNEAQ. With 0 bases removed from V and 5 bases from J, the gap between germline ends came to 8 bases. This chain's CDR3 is CASSLATTDQPQHF. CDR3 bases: TGTGCCAGCAGCTTAGCGACAACCGATCAGCCCCAGCATTTT.

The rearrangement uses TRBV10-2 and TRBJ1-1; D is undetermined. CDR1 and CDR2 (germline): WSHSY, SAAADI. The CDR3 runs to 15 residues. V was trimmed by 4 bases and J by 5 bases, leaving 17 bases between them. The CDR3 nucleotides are TGCGCCAGCAGTGTCCCCTGGCCGGGTGGGACTGAAGCTTTCTTT. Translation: CASSVPWPGGTEAFF.